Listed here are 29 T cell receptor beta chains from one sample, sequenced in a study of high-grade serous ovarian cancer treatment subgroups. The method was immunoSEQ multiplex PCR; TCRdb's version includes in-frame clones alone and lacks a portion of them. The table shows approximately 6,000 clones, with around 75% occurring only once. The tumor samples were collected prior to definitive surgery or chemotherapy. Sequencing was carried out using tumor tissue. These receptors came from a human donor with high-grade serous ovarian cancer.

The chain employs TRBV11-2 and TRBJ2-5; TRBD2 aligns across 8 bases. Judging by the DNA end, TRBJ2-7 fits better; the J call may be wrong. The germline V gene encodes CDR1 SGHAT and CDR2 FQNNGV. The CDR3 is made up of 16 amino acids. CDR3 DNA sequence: TGTGCCAGCAGCTTAGACCGGCGGGGGGTCGGGTACGAGCAGTACTTC. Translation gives CASSLDRRGVGYEQYF.

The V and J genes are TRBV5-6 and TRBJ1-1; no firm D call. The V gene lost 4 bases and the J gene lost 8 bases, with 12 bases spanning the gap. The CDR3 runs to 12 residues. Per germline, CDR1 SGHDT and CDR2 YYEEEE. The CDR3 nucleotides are TGTGCCAGCAGCCCCTTTGGGAGAGAAGCTTTCTTT. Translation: CASSPFGREAFF.

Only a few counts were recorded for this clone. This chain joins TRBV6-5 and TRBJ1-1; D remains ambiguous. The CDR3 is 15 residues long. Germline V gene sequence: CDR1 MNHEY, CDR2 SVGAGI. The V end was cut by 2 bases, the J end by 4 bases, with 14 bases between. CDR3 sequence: CASSYHPGLSTEAFF. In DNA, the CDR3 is TGTGCCAGCAGTTACCATCCGGGATTAAGCACTGAAGCTTTCTTT.

The CDR3 spells CASSTDGSYGYTF. The CDR3 DNA reads TGTGCCAGTAGCACGGACGGGTCCTATGGCTACACCTTC. The gene calls are TRBV19 and TRBJ1-2; D is unresolved. The CDR3 contains 13 residues. Per the germline V gene, CDR1 is LNHDA and CDR2 is SQIVND (reference sequence). Trimming stripped 6 bases from V and 4 bases from J, with 12 bases between.

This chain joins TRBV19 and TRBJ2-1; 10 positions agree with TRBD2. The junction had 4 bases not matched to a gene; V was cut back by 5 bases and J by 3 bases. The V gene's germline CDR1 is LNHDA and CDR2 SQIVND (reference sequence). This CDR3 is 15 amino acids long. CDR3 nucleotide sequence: TGTGCCAGTAGTCAAGGGACTAGCGTCTACAATGAGCAGTTCTTC. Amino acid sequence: CASSQGTSVYNEQFF.

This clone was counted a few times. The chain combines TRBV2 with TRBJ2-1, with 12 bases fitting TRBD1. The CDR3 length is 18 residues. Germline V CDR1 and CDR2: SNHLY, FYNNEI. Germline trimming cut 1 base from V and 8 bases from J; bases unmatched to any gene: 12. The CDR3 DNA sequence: TGTGCCAGCAGTGAAGAGGTGCCGGGACAGGGGGCGCTGGATGAGCAGTTCTTC. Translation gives CASSEEVPGQGALDEQFF.

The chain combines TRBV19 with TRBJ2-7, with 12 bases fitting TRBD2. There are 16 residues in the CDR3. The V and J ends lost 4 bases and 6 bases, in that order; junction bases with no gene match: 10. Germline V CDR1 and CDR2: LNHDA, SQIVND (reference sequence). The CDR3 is CASSTLGLAGSLEQYF. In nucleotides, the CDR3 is TGTGCCAGTAGTACCCTCGGACTAGCGGGATCTCTCGAGCAGTACTTC.

CDR3 in DNA: TGTGCCAGCAGCTTGGGAGCGGGAGTAGGGATAGATACGCAGTATTTT. The encoded protein is CASSLGAGVGIDTQYF. This sequence joins TRBV5-6 and TRBJ2-3; 8 positions agree with TRBD2. The CDR3 length is 16 residues. The V gene end was trimmed by 0 bases and the J gene end by 5 bases; junction bases not matched to a gene: 8. Per germline, CDR1 SGHDT and CDR2 YYEEEE. Looking up the rest from reference TRBV5-6 and TRBJ2-3 gives the full variable domain: DAGVTQSPTHLIKTRGQQVTLRCSPKSGHDTVSWYQQALGQGPQFIFQYYEEEERQRGNFPDRFSGHQFPNYSSELNVNALLLGDSALYLCASSLGAGVGIDTQYFGPGTRLTVL.

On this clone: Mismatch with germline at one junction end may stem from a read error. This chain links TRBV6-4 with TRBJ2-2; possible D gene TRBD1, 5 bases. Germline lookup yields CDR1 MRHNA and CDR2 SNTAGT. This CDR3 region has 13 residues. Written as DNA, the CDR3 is TGTACCAGCTCTGACAGGAACACCGGGGAGCTGTTTTTT. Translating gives CTSSDRNTGELFF.

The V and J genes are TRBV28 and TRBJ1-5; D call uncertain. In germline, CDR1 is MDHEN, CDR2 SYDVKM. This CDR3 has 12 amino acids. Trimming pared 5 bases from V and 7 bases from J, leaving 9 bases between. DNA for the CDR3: TGTGCCAGCAGTCCGCTCGGACAGCCCCAGCATTTT. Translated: CASSPLGQPQHF.

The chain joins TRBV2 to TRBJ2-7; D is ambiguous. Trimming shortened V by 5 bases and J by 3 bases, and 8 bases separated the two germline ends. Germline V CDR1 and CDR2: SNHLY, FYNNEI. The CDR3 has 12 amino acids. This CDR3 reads CASSYHRYEQYF. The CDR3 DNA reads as TGTGCCAGCAGTTACCACCGCTACGAGCAGTACTTC.

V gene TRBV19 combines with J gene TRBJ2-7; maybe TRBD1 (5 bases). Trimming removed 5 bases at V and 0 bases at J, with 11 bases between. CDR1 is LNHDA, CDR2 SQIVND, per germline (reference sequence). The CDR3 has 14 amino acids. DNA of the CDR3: TGTGCCAGTAGTGTCCCAGGGCGCTCCTACGAGCAGTACTTC. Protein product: CASSVPGRSYEQYF.

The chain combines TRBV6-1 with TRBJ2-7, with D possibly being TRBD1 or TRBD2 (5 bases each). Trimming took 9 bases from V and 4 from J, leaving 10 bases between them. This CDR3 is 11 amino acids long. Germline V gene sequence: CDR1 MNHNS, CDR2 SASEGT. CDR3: CASRWGYEQYF. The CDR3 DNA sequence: TGTGCCAGTCGGTGGGGGTACGAGCAGTACTTC.

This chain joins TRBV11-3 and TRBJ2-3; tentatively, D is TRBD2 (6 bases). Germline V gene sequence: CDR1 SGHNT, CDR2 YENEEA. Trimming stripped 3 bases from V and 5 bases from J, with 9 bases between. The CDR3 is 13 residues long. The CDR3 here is CASSFGGEDTQYF. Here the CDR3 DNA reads TGTGCCAGCAGCTTCGGAGGGGAAGATACGCAGTATTTT.

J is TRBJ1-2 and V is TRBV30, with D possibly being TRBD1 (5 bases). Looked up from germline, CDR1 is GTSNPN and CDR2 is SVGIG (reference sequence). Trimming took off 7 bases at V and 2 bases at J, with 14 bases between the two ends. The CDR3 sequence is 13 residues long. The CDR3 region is CASPGAPNYGYTF. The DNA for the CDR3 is TGTGCCTCCCCCGGGGCCCCCAACTATGGCTACACCTTC.

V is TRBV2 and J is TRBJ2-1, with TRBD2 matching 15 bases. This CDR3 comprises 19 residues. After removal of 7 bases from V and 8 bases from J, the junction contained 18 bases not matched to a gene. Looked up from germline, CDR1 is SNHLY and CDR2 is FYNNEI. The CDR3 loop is CASKGLRTSGRADIHEQFF. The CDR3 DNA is TGTGCCAGCAAGGGTTTACGGACTAGCGGGAGGGCCGATATCCATGAGCAGTTCTTC.

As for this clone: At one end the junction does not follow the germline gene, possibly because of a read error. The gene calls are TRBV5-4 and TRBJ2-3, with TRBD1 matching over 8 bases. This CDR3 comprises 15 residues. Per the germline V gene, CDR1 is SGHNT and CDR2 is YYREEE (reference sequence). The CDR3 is CASSSGQGQANTQCF. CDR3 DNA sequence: TGTGCCAGCAGCTCCGGACAGGGCCAAGCAAATACGCAGTGTTTT.

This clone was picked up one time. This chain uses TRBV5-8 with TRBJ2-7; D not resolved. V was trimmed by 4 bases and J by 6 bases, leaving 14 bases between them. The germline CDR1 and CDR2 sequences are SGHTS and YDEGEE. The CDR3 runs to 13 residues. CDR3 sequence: CASSPTHFAEQYF. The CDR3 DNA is TGTGCCAGCAGCCCTACACACTTCGCCGAGCAGTACTTC.

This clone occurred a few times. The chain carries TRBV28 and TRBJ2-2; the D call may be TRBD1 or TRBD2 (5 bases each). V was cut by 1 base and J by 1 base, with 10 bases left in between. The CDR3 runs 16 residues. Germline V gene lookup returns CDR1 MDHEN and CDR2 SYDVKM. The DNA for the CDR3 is TGTGCCAGCAGTTTATTATCTGGGGGGAACACCGGGGAGCTGTTTTTT. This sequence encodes CASSLLSGGNTGELFF.

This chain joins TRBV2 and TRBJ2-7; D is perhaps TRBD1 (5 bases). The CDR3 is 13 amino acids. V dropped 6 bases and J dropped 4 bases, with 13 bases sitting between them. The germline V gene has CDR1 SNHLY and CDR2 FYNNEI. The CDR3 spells CASSHPDSYEQYF. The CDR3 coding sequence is TGTGCCAGCAGCCACCCAGACAGTTACGAGCAGTACTTC.

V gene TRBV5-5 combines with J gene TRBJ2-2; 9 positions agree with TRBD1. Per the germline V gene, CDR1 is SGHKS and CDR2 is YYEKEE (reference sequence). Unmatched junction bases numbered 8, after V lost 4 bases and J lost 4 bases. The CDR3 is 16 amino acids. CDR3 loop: CASSAGQGRGTGELFF. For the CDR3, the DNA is TGTGCCAGCAGCGCGGGACAGGGAAGGGGCACCGGGGAGCTGTTTTTT.

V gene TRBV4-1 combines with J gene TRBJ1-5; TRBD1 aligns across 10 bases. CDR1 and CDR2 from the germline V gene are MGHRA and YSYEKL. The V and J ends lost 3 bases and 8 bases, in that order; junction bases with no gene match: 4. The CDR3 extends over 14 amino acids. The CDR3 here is CASSHGQGGEPQHF. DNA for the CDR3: TGCGCCAGCAGCCACGGACAGGGGGGAGAGCCCCAGCATTTT.

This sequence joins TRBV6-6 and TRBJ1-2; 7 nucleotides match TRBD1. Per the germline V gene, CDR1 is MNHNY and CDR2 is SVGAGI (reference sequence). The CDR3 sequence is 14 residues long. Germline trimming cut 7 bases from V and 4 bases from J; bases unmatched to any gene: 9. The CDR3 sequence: CASTSQGGGYGYTF. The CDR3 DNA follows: TGTGCCAGCACCTCCCAGGGGGGTGGCTATGGCTACACCTTC.

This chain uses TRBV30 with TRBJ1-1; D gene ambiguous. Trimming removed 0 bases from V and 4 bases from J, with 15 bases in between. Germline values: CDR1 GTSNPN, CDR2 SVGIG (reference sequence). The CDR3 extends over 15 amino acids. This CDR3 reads CAWSVISKGGTEAFF. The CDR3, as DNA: TGTGCCTGGAGTGTTATATCGAAGGGAGGCACTGAAGCTTTCTTT.

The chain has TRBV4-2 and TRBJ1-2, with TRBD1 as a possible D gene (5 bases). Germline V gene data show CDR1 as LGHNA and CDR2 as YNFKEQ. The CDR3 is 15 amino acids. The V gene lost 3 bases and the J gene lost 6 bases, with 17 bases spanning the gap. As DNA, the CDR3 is TGTGCCAGCAGCCACGACCGGGACTTTGGCGATGGCTACACCTTC. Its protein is CASSHDRDFGDGYTF.

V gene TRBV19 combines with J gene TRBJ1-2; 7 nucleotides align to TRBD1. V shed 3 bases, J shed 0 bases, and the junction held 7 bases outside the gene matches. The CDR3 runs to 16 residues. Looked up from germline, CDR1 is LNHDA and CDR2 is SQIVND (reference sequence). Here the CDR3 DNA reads TGTGCCAGTAGTATGGGGACAGTCAGCACTAACTATGGCTACACCTTC. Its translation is CASSMGTVSTNYGYTF.

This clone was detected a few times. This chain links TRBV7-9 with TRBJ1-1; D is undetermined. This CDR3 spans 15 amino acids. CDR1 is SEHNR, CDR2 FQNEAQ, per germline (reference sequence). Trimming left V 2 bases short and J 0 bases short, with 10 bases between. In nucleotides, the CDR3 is TGTGCCAGCAGCTTATCAGGCTCCCTGAACACTGAAGCTTTCTTT. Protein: CASSLSGSLNTEAFF.

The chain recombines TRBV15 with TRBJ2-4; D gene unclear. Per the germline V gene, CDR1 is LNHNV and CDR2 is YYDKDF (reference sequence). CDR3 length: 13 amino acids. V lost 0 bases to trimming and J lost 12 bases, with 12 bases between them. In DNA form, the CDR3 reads TGTGCCACCAGCAGAGATGGGGAATCCCCTCAGTACTTC. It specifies CATSRDGESPQYF.

The CDR3 DNA is TGTGCCAGCAGCTTAAGGGAGAGCAATCAGCCCCAGCATTTT. Protein: CASSLRESNQPQHF. The chain employs TRBV5-4 and TRBJ1-5; D gene uncertain. Germline CDR1 SGHNT, CDR2 YYREEE (reference sequence). This CDR3 region has 14 residues. V was pared by 2 bases and J by 1 base, with 7 bases between.